This passage covers 15 T cell receptor beta chains from one sample sequenced in a study of blood T cell repertoires in COVID-19. Some clones are missing from TCRdb's copy, which holds only in-frame ones; the method was immunoSEQ multiplex PCR. Among roughly 410,000 clones listed, about nine tenths were seen once. The sample comprised peripheral blood. These receptors came from a woman in her thirties or forties with COVID-19, enrolled during active disease.

J is TRBJ2-3 and V is TRBV7-9; D unclear. The V end lost 7 bases, the J end lost 2 bases, and 16 bases lay between the germline ends. Germline lookup yields CDR1 SEHNR and CDR2 FQNEAQ (reference sequence). The length of the CDR3 is 15 residues. CDR3 region: CASKSEEFSTDTQYF. The CDR3 DNA sequence: TGTGCCAGCAAAAGTGAGGAGTTCTCCACAGATACGCAGTATTTT. Full variable domain (rest looked up from reference TRBV7-9 and TRBJ2-3): DTGVSQNPRHKITKRGQNVTFRCDPISEHNRLYWYRQTLGQGPEFLTYFQNEAQLEKSRLLSDRFSAERPKGSFSTLEIQRTEQGDSAMYLCASKSEEFSTDTQYFGPGTRLTVL.

The rearrangement uses TRBV5-1 and TRBJ2-1; 8 bases fit TRBD1. The germline V gene has CDR1 SGHRS and CDR2 YFSETQ. This CDR3 comprises 14 residues. V was clipped by 4 bases and J by 10 bases; unmatched bases: 10. CDR3 nucleotide sequence: TGCGCCAGCAGCCTACGGACAGGGAATTTCGAGCAGTTCTTC. Translating gives CASSLRTGNFEQFF.

The chain combines TRBV12-3 or TRBV12-4 with TRBJ2-3; D not certain. V lost 6 bases, J lost 10 bases, and 14 bases lay in between. This CDR3 has 12 residues. The CDR3 loop is CASRAFETAQYF. In DNA, the CDR3 is TGTGCCAGCAGAGCGTTTGAGACGGCGCAGTATTTT.

This chain links TRBV7-2 with TRBJ1-3; 9 bases are a match to TRBD1. The V gene's germline CDR1 is SGHTA and CDR2 FQGNSA. This CDR3 has 16 amino acids. V shed 5 bases and J 4 bases; nucleotides not matched to a gene: 9. Here the CDR3 DNA reads TGTGCCAGCAGCGTTCAGACAGGGGGAAACGGAAACACCATATATTTT. As protein: CASSVQTGGNGNTIYF. Together with reference TRBV7-2 and TRBJ1-3, the CDR3 gives the full variable domain: GAGVSQSPSNKVTEKGKDVELRCDPISGHTALYWYRQSLGQGLEFLIYFQGNSAPDKSGLPSDRFSAERTGGSVSTLTIQRTQQEDSAVYLCASSVQTGGNGNTIYFGEGSWLTVV.

The genes are TRBV5-1 and TRBJ1-2; weak D call: TRBD1 (5 bases). Germline V gene lookup returns CDR1 SGHRS and CDR2 YFSETQ. This CDR3 region has 14 residues. Trimming took off 4 bases at V and 4 bases at J, with 14 bases between the two ends. This CDR3 is CASSPPGGAYGYTF. In DNA, the CDR3 is TGCGCCAGCAGCCCCCCCGGCGGGGCCTATGGCTACACCTTC.

The gene calls are TRBV5-1 and TRBJ1-4, with D possibly being TRBD1 (5 bases). Germline CDR1 reads SGHRS; CDR2 reads YFSETQ. With 0 bases removed from V and 8 bases from J, the gap between germline ends came to 11 bases. This CDR3 region has 14 residues. The CDR3 loop is CASSLGQSNEKLFF. CDR3 DNA: TGCGCCAGCAGCTTGGGACAGTCGAACGAAAAACTGTTTTTT.

The chain carries TRBV27 and TRBJ2-1; 8 bases line up with TRBD2. This CDR3 region has 17 residues. V trimming: 5 bases; J trimming: 8 bases; junction bases outside the gene matches: 17. CDR1 is MNHEY and CDR2 is SMNVEV in the germline V gene (reference sequence). The CDR3 DNA follows: TGTGCCAGCAGTCCTCAAATGCCGGGACTAGGTCTATATGAGCAGTTCTTC. Its protein product is CASSPQMPGLGLYEQFF.

The chain is built from TRBV11-2 and TRBJ2-1, with D unresolved. The V end lost 0 bases, the J end lost 15 bases, and 21 bases lay between the germline ends. The CDR3 runs 15 residues. Germline assignment: CDR1 SGHAT and CDR2 FQNNGV. The CDR3 loop reads CASSLDPGASALPFF. The CDR3 DNA reads as TGTGCCAGCAGCTTAGATCCAGGTGCGTCGGCGTTACCGTTCTTC.

This chain connects TRBV27 to TRBJ2-2; D is perhaps TRBD1 (6 bases). This CDR3 spans 13 amino acids. Looked up from germline, CDR1 is MNHEY and CDR2 is SMNVEV (reference sequence). The ends were cut back, 5 bases at V and 6 bases at J, with 10 bases in the middle. The CDR3 reads CASSPQGAGELFF. The DNA for the CDR3 is TGTGCCAGCAGTCCACAGGGCGCCGGGGAGCTGTTTTTT.

The rearrangement links TRBV12-3 or TRBV12-4 to TRBJ1-4; 7 nucleotides agree with TRBD1. Trimming removed 6 bases from V and 5 bases from J; junction bases left unmatched: 3. The CDR3 extends over 13 amino acids. This CDR3 is CASRDRTNEKLFF. The CDR3 region has the DNA TGTGCCAGCAGGGACAGGACGAATGAAAAACTGTTTTTT.

Regarding this clone: Different DNA sequences within this sample yield the same CDR3. This chain uses TRBV7-3 with TRBJ2-1, with 8 positions matching TRBD1. The CDR3 length is 15 residues. Germline values: CDR1 SGHTA, CDR2 FQGTGA. Trimming removed 5 bases from V and 4 bases from J; junction bases left unmatched: 7. DNA for the CDR3: TGTGCCAGCAGCCCTACAGGGGGTCTGTACAATGAGCAGTTCTTC. Its protein product is CASSPTGGLYNEQFF.

The chain combines TRBV4-2 with TRBJ1-1; D is unclear. This CDR3 contains 17 residues. Germline CDR1 and CDR2: LGHNA and YNFKEQ. Trimming cost V 0 bases and J 1 base, with 15 bases left between them. CDR3 protein: CASSQELLRQSNTEAFF. CDR3 sequence (DNA): TGTGCCAGCAGCCAAGAGTTACTACGGCAGTCGAACACTGAAGCTTTCTTT.

This clone was observed a single time. This chain uses TRBV5-1 with TRBJ1-5; weak D call: TRBD1 (5 bases). Germline V CDR1 and CDR2: SGHRS, YFSETQ. V was cut by 6 bases and J by 4 bases, with 17 bases left in between. The CDR3 covers 15 residues. CDR3: CASKEGALGNQPQHF. In DNA form, the CDR3 reads TGCGCCAGCAAAGAAGGGGCGCTTGGAAATCAGCCCCAGCATTTT.

This chain's CDR3 is CASSQGQGYTQYF. CDR3 nucleotides: TGCGCCAGCAGCCAGGGACAGGGGTATACGCAGTATTTT. V and J are TRBV4-3 and TRBJ2-3, with 10 bases fitting TRBD1. Germline loops: CDR1 LGHNA, CDR2 YSLEER. V lost 3 bases, J lost 7 bases, and 1 base stayed unmatched. CDR3 length equals 13 residues.

The chain joins TRBV11-2 to TRBJ1-1; maybe TRBD1 (5 bases). This CDR3 contains 16 residues. Looked up from germline, CDR1 is SGHAT and CDR2 is FQNNGV. V was clipped by 1 base and J by 1 base, with 13 bases between them. The CDR3 DNA sequence: TGTGCCAGCAGCTTAGGTCTCCCAGGGCCGAACACTGAAGCTTTCTTT. Translated: CASSLGLPGPNTEAFF.